Given below is one TCR beta chain in context. The antigen is unknown. Nominally healthy donors were sampled, though unrecorded immune exposures were likely. This sample is drawn from a study of cytomegalovirus exposure and HLA in healthy donors. Findings and limits, study-wide: A later look showed TCR association rates differing by HLA locus, highest for DRB1 and lowest for HLA-C. Cytomegalovirus status, reportedly, was diagnosed with high specificity and sensitivity by the classifier. Within the data, a cluster of highly shared sequence variants was likely a sequencing artifact.

Per germline, CDR1 SGHAT and CDR2 FQNNGV. The CDR3 is made up of 16 amino acids. V gave up 5 bases and J gave up 0 bases, with 14 bases separating them. PCR amplification relied on 60 Vbeta primers (plus 13 Jbeta primers). Sequencing was performed with immunoSEQ multiplex PCR; in TCRdb, only in-frame clones are kept and a portion is missing. This table holds about 130,000 clones, around 80% found once. Specimen: PBMCs. The chain combines TRBV11-2 with TRBJ2-1, with a possible D match to TRBD2 (5 bases). The TCR was taken from a man under 40 in good health and CMV-seronegative. The CDR3 sequence: CASSLGLQSSYNEQFF. The CDR3 bases are TGTGCCAGCAGCCTCGGACTCCAGAGCTCCTACAATGAGCAGTTCTTC.